Presented here are 29 T cell receptor beta chains from one specimen sequenced in a study of T cell responses to AZD1222 COVID-19 vaccine. Repertoires were generated with immunoSEQ multiplex PCR, while TCRdb's copy carries only in-frame clones and drops some. The data contain about 85,000 clones, about 91% of them seen just once; the ten biggest clones take up 10%. The sequences come from peripheral blood, collected on day 0 of MenACWY control vaccination. These receptors were obtained from an adult in good health.

This chain connects TRBV11-3 to TRBJ2-5; TRBD1 or TRBD2 may be the D gene (7 bases each). Germline V lookup: CDR1 SGHNT, CDR2 YENEEA. The CDR3 consists of 13 residues. V gave up 5 bases and J gave up 4 bases, with 11 bases separating them. The CDR3 sequence: CASSQGGGETQYF. DNA of the CDR3: TGTGCCAGCAGCCAGGGGGGGGGAGAGACCCAGTACTTC.

The rearrangement links TRBV4-1 to TRBJ2-1; TRBD1 agrees at 10 bases. After removal of 4 bases from V and 8 bases from J, the junction contained 2 bases not matched to a gene. The CDR3 contains 13 residues. Germline lookup yields CDR1 MGHRA and CDR2 YSYEKL. CDR3 nucleotides: TGCGCCAGCAGCCTAGGACAGGGGGATGAGCAGTTCTTC. It is translated as CASSLGQGDEQFF.

The chain is built from TRBV6-5 and TRBJ1-6; 9 nucleotides line up with TRBD1. The CDR3 covers 16 residues. V was clipped by 4 bases and J by 9 bases; unmatched bases: 10. Germline CDR1 is MNHEY and CDR2 is SVGAGI. The CDR3 spells CASSSLFGTGISPLHF. Written as DNA, the CDR3 is TGTGCCAGCAGTTCTCTTTTCGGGACAGGGATTTCACCCCTCCACTTT.

The J gene is TRBJ2-5, the V gene TRBV18; D possibly corresponds to TRBD1 (6 bases). Germline V gene lookup returns CDR1 KGHSH and CDR2 LQKENI. Deletions cut 6 bases from V and 1 base from J, with 18 bases between. The CDR3 has 16 residues. This chain's CDR3 is CASSEADSGTQETQYF. The CDR3 DNA is TGTGCCAGCTCTGAGGCGGACAGTGGGACCCAAGAGACCCAGTACTTC. Supplemented by reference TRBV18 and TRBJ2-5, the full variable domain reads NAGVMQNPRHLVRRRGQEARLRCSPMKGHSHVYWYRQLPEEGLKFMVYLQKENIIDESGMPKERFSAEFPKEGPSILRIQQVVRGDSAAYFCASSEADSGTQETQYFGPGTRLLVL.

The J gene is TRBJ1-1, the V gene TRBV14; D gene ambiguous. The ends were cut back, 0 bases at V and 5 bases at J, with 7 bases in the middle. Germline V lookup: CDR1 SGHDN, CDR2 FVKESK. The CDR3 spans 13 residues. CDR3 in amino acids: CASSQEDWTEAFF. The DNA for the CDR3 is TGTGCCAGCAGCCAAGAGGACTGGACTGAAGCTTTCTTT.

The table lists this clone with a count of one. This rearrangement joins TRBV9 to TRBJ1-2, with 8 positions matching TRBD1. The CDR3 runs to 15 residues. Trimming removed 0 bases from V and 8 bases from J; junction bases left unmatched: 9. Germline V lookup: CDR1 SGDLS, CDR2 YYNGEE. The CDR3 nucleotides are TGTGCCAGCAGCGTAGCTACAGGGGGATGGTACGGCTACACCTTC. Protein product: CASSVATGGWYGYTF.

The J gene is TRBJ1-2, the V gene TRBV5-1, with D possibly matching TRBD1 (6 bases). The CDR3 has 14 amino acids. V lost 0 bases and J 0 bases, leaving 6 bases between the germline ends. The germline V gene encodes CDR1 SGHRS and CDR2 YFSETQ. CDR3 DNA sequence: TGCGCCAGCAGCTTGGACAGGGCTAACTATGGCTACACCTTC. Translating it yields CASSLDRANYGYTF.

V gene TRBV19 combines with J gene TRBJ1-1; D is unclear. CDR3 size: 14 residues. The germline CDR1 and CDR2 sequences are LNHDA and SQIVND (reference sequence). V lost 2 bases and J lost 5, with 12 bases in between. This CDR3 reads CASSIFGVGTEAFF. For the CDR3, the DNA is TGTGCCAGTAGTATATTTGGGGTAGGGACTGAAGCTTTCTTT.

The chain links TRBV7-9 to TRBJ1-4; 8 bases map to TRBD1. The junction had 10 bases not matched to a gene; V was cut back by 2 bases and J by 8 bases. The CDR3 covers 16 residues. Looked up from germline, CDR1 is SEHNR and CDR2 is FQNEAQ (reference sequence). CDR3 sequence (DNA): TGTGCCAGCAGCTTATCCCCAGGGGGCTTTTCGGAAAAACTGTTTTTT. Amino acids: CASSLSPGGFSEKLFF.

The rearrangement links TRBV16 to TRBJ1-1; tentatively, D is TRBD1 (5 bases). Per the germline V gene, CDR1 is KGHSY and CDR2 is FQNENV. Trimming took off 4 bases at V and 2 bases at J, with 8 bases between the two ends. CDR3 size: 13 residues. The CDR3: CASSPQGNTEAFF. The CDR3 nucleotides read TGTGCCAGCAGCCCCCAGGGAAACACTGAAGCTTTCTTT. Supplemented by reference TRBV16 and TRBJ1-1, the full variable domain reads GEEVAQTPKHLVRGEGQKAKLYCAPIKGHSYVFWYQQVLKNEFKFLISFQNENVFDETGMPKERFSAKCLPNSPCSLEIQATKLEDSAVYFCASSPQGNTEAFFGQGTRLTVV.

The rearrangement links TRBV4-2 to TRBJ1-6, with TRBD1 matching 7 bases. The CDR3 has 18 residues. V was pared by 1 base and J by 10 bases, with 16 bases of the junction left unmatched. The germline V gene has CDR1 LGHNA and CDR2 YNFKEQ. DNA of the CDR3: TGTGCCAGCAGCCAAGCCCCATCGGTAGGGGGCGCCGGGTCACCCCTCCACTTT. Residues: CASSQAPSVGGAGSPLHF.

This clone was counted a single time. CDR3 coding DNA: TGTGCCAGCAGCTCTGGGGCCAACAATGAGCAGTTCTTC. As protein: CASSSGANNEQFF. This chain uses TRBV7-8 with TRBJ2-1, with a possible D match to TRBD1 (5 bases). Per germline, CDR1 SGHVS and CDR2 FQNEAQ. V lost 4 bases and J lost 5, with 9 bases in between. The CDR3 is made up of 13 amino acids.

This sequence joins TRBV13 and TRBJ1-1; 8 bases agree with TRBD1. Germline assignment: CDR1 PRHDT and CDR2 FYEKMQ (reference sequence). The CDR3 length is 14 residues. Trimming removed 0 bases from V and 8 bases from J; junction bases left unmatched: 5. The CDR3 DNA reads as TGTGCCAGCAGCTTAGGCAGGGGGCCCTGGGAAGCTTTCTTT. Amino acids: CASSLGRGPWEAFF.

The J gene is TRBJ1-2, the V gene TRBV3-1 (or the pseudogene TRBV3-2); 11 bases fit TRBD1. V shed 4 bases, J shed 7 bases, and the junction held 2 bases outside the gene matches. The CDR3 contains 13 residues. The germline CDR1 and CDR2 sequences are LGHDT and YNNKEL (reference sequence). In nucleotides, the CDR3 is TGTGCCAGCAGCCTGGGACAGGGGGTTGGCTACACCTTC. Amino acid sequence: CASSLGQGVGYTF.

CDR3 sequence: CASSRAFRQGQETQYF. In DNA form, the CDR3 reads TGTGCCAGCAGCCGCGCATTCAGACAGGGACAAGAGACCCAGTACTTC. V usage is TRBV16 and J usage is TRBJ2-5, with TRBD1 matching 7 bases. Per germline, CDR1 KGHSY and CDR2 FQNENV. Trimming took 4 bases from V and 2 from J; bases not matched to a gene: 10. The CDR3 runs 16 residues.

The V call is TRBV19, the J call TRBJ1-5; D unclear. Germline CDR1 LNHDA, CDR2 SQIVND (reference sequence). Between the trimmed V and J ends, which lost 4 bases and 1 base, there was a span of 8 bases. The CDR3 runs 14 residues. As DNA, the CDR3 is TGTGCCAGTAGTACCCTCGGGAGCAATCAGCCCCAGCATTTT. Translation: CASSTLGSNQPQHF.

This clone appeared a single time. The chain is built from TRBV7-2 and TRBJ1-2; possibly TRBD1 for D (5 bases). CDR1 and CDR2 from the germline V gene are SGHTA and FQGNSA. V was trimmed by 2 bases and J by 8 bases, leaving 18 bases between them. CDR3 length: 15 residues. This chain's CDR3 is CASSLSQGAGWGYTF. The CDR3 nucleotides read TGTGCCAGCAGCTTAAGTCAGGGAGCCGGCTGGGGCTACACCTTC.

The chain has TRBV5-1 and TRBJ2-3; D call uncertain. This CDR3 spans 16 amino acids. V was shortened by 0 bases and J by 1 base, with 12 bases between the two germline ends. In germline, CDR1 is SGHRS, CDR2 YFSETQ. The CDR3 sequence: CASSLDRASGTDTQYF. CDR3 DNA: TGCGCCAGCAGCTTGGATCGGGCAAGTGGCACAGATACGCAGTATTTT.

The chain employs TRBV6-5 and TRBJ2-3, with unresolved D. V gave up 7 bases and J gave up 8 bases, with 10 bases separating them. Germline V gene lookup returns CDR1 MNHEY and CDR2 SVGAGI. This CDR3 contains 11 residues. The DNA of the CDR3 is TGTGCCAGCAAGACTGGTGTTACGCAGTATTTT. It translates to CASKTGVTQYF.

The J gene is TRBJ1-1, the V gene TRBV5-6; a weak D match, TRBD1 (5 bases). CDR3 size: 16 residues. In germline, CDR1 is SGHDT, CDR2 YYEEEE. Deletions cut 0 bases from V and 5 bases from J, with 17 bases between. The CDR3 spells CASSLVASPRGTEAFF. CDR3 nucleotide sequence: TGTGCCAGCAGCTTGGTGGCGTCACCGAGGGGTACTGAAGCTTTCTTT.

The rearrangement uses TRBV6-5 and TRBJ2-7; unclear D gene. Trimming shortened V by 4 bases and J by 7 bases, and 17 bases separated the two germline ends. The CDR3 is 14 residues long. Per the germline V gene, CDR1 is MNHEY and CDR2 is SVGAGI. CDR3 nucleotide sequence: TGTGCCAGCAGTTCCTCTCAGGCCCAGAGGGAGCAGTACTTC. Its translation: CASSSSQAQREQYF.

This chain links TRBV4-3 with TRBJ2-5, with 7 positions matching TRBD2. The CDR3 totals 13 residues. Looked up from germline, CDR1 is LGHNA and CDR2 is YSLEER. Losses at the gene ends were 1 base for V and 5 bases for J; bases not matched to a gene: 1. The CDR3: CASSQGLAETQYF. As DNA, the CDR3 is TGCGCCAGCAGCCAAGGACTAGCCGAGACCCAGTACTTC.

The chain couples TRBV4-3 to TRBJ1-5; D may be TRBD1 (5 bases). The CDR3 totals 17 residues. Germline V gene data show CDR1 as LGHNA and CDR2 as YSLEER. Trimming cost V 0 bases and J 2 bases, with 14 bases left between them. CDR3 nucleotide sequence: TGCGCCAGCAGCCAAGATGGGAGGGGATCCGGCAATCAGCCCCAGCATTTT. Amino acid sequence: CASSQDGRGSGNQPQHF.

This clone was seen a few times. This chain links TRBV7-9 with TRBJ2-3, with D maybe TRBD2 (6 bases). This CDR3 is built from 13 residues. Trimming pared 5 bases from V and 3 bases from J, leaving 9 bases between. CDR1 is SEHNR and CDR2 is FQNEAQ in the germline V gene (reference sequence). DNA for the CDR3: TGTGCCAGCAGCCTCGGACTAACAGATACGCAGTATTTT. Translation gives CASSLGLTDTQYF.

CDR3 sequence: CASSLRGGETQYF. The CDR3 DNA follows: TGCGCCAGCAGCTTGAGAGGCGGGGAGACCCAGTACTTC. V gene TRBV5-1 combines with J gene TRBJ2-5; D is possibly TRBD2 (5 bases). The V and J ends lost 1 base and 5 bases respectively, with 9 bases between them. This CDR3 is 13 amino acids long. Germline-derived CDR1 and CDR2 are SGHRS and YFSETQ.

The chain couples TRBV19 to TRBJ2-3, with 10 bases matching TRBD2. The germline V gene has CDR1 LNHDA and CDR2 SQIVND (reference sequence). With 3 bases clipped from V and 4 bases from J, the junction kept 7 bases outside the gene matches. The CDR3 extends over 16 amino acids. The CDR3 loop reads CASSIILAGRSDTQYF. The CDR3 nucleotides read TGTGCCAGTAGTATCATACTAGCGGGGAGGTCAGATACGCAGTATTTT. The full variable domain, rest sourced from reference TRBV19 and TRBJ2-3, is DGGITQSPKYLFRKEGQNVTLSCEQNLNHDAMYWYRQDPGQGLRLIYYSQIVNDFQKGDIAEGYSVSREKKESFPLTVTSAQKNPTAFYLCASSIILAGRSDTQYFGPGTRLTVL.

This clone occurred a few times. The chain recombines TRBV6-5 with TRBJ1-1; D is uncertain. With 9 bases removed from V and 7 bases from J, the gap between germline ends came to 12 bases. CDR1 is MNHEY, CDR2 SVGAGI, per germline. This CDR3 is built from 11 residues. CDR3 coding DNA: TGTGCCAGTGCCGGTTTAGTTGAAGCTTTCTTT. This sequence encodes CASAGLVEAFF.

The J gene is TRBJ2-1, the V gene TRBV6-4, with TRBD2 as a possible D gene (6 bases). CDR3 length: 15 amino acids. V was cut by 4 bases and J by 4 bases, with 14 bases left in between. Germline V lookup: CDR1 MRHNA, CDR2 SNTAGT. CDR3 DNA: TGTGCCAGCAGTGCCGGGGGATACCGTTACAATGAGCAGTTCTTC. Protein sequence: CASSAGGYRYNEQFF.

This clone was counted only a few times. The chain carries TRBV5-4 and TRBJ2-7; possibly TRBD2 for D (5 bases). The V end lost 2 bases, the J end lost 5 bases, and 17 bases lay between the germline ends. The germline CDR1 and CDR2 sequences are SGHNT and YYREEE (reference sequence). The CDR3 loop spans 15 amino acids. The chain's CDR3 is CASSLGRGSGDEQYF. For the CDR3, the DNA is TGTGCCAGCAGCTTAGGACGGGGATCTGGTGACGAGCAGTACTTC.